These 19 T cell receptor beta chains came from one sample sequenced in a study of blood T cell repertoires in COVID-19 (dated by TCRdb to the early 2020s). The method behind the library was the immunoSEQ multiplex PCR assay. The source is immuneACCESS, and TCRdb retained only in-frame sequences with V and J called. Part of the clones is not carried over; for the studies checked, unresolved V genes explain less than half of this, and the remainder is unexplained. The sample includes over 15,000 clones, with over 75% observed a single time. The ten most abundant clones make up approximately 15% of the sample. Sequences were obtained from peripheral blood. The origin of the receptors is a man aged 40-50 years with active or convalescent COVID-19.

This clone was detected only a few times. The rearrangement links TRBV4-2 to TRBJ1-4; 7 nucleotides line up with TRBD1. Germline V gene lookup returns CDR1 LGHNA and CDR2 YNFKEQ. J lost 0 bases, V lost 4 bases, and 8 bases had no gene match. There are 17 residues in the CDR3. The CDR3 DNA is TGTGCCAGCAGCCCCAGGGGGGACATCACAACTAATGAAAAACTGTTTTTT. This codes for CASSPRGDITTNEKLFF.

The chain employs TRBV19 and TRBJ2-7, with TRBD1 matching over 9 bases. J was trimmed by 2 bases and V by 9 bases; bases with no gene match: 5. The CDR3 has 13 amino acids. Germline V gene data show CDR1 as LNHDA and CDR2 as SQIVND (reference sequence). CDR3 nucleotide sequence: TGTGCCAGGCGACAGGGGGTCACCTACGAGCAGTACTTC. This sequence encodes CARRQGVTYEQYF.

This chain's CDR3 is CASSPPPGLAPDTQYF. The CDR3 region has the DNA TGTGCCAGTAGCCCCCCCCCAGGACTAGCCCCAGATACGCAGTATTTT. This chain uses TRBV19 with TRBJ2-3; TRBD2 matches 8 bases. V lost 6 bases, J lost 4 bases, and 12 bases stayed unmatched. The CDR3 is 16 amino acids. Germline CDR1 reads LNHDA; CDR2 reads SQIVND (reference sequence).

V is TRBV19 and J is TRBJ2-5; 7 positions agree with TRBD1. This CDR3 is built from 16 residues. Trimming removed 3 bases from V and 6 bases from J; junction bases left unmatched: 13. Germline CDR1 LNHDA, CDR2 SQIVND (reference sequence). For the CDR3, the DNA is TGTGCCAGTAGTATCCGGTTGACAGGGATTGGGCAGACCCAGTACTTC. The encoded protein is CASSIRLTGIGQTQYF.

CDR3 sequence (DNA): TGTGCCAGCAGCAACAGGGACAGGAGGAACACTGAAGCTTTCTTT. As protein: CASSNRDRRNTEAFF. The rearrangement uses TRBV7-8 and TRBJ1-1; 8 nucleotides line up with TRBD1. The CDR3 totals 15 residues. V was pared by 5 bases and J by 1 base, with 6 bases of the junction left unmatched. Germline values: CDR1 SGHVS, CDR2 FQNEAQ. Full variable domain (rest looked up from reference TRBV7-8 and TRBJ1-1): GAGVSQSPRYKVAKRGQDVALRCDPISGHVSLFWYQQALGQGPEFLTYFQNEAQLDKSGLPSDRFFAERPEGSVSTLKIQRTQQEDSAVYLCASSNRDRRNTEAFFGQGTRLTVV.

V gene TRBV4-1 combines with J gene TRBJ2-3; possibly TRBD2 for D (6 bases). Trimming left V 1 base short and J 1 base short, with 18 bases between. The CDR3 runs to 18 residues. The germline gives CDR1 MGHRA, CDR2 YSYEKL. The CDR3 DNA is TGCGCCAGCAGCCAAGGTCCTGCGTTCCCGGGGGGCACAGATACGCAGTATTTT. It translates to CASSQGPAFPGGTDTQYF.

The chain recombines TRBV4-3 with TRBJ1-5; D unresolved. This CDR3 has 14 residues. Germline V gene sequence: CDR1 LGHNA, CDR2 YSLEER. V dropped 2 bases and J dropped 0 bases, with 5 bases sitting between them. The CDR3, as DNA: TGCGCCAGCAGCCAAACTGATAGCAATCAGCCCCAGCATTTT. This sequence encodes CASSQTDSNQPQHF.

The genes are TRBV5-1 and TRBJ2-3, with D perhaps matching TRBD2 (5 bases). The CDR3 totals 17 residues. Germline V gene lookup returns CDR1 SGHRS and CDR2 YFSETQ. The V and J ends lost 1 base and 1 base respectively, with 16 bases between them. CDR3 DNA sequence: TGCGCCAGCAGCTTGCCGGCTAGCATCCTGCGCACAGATACGCAGTATTTT. Translated: CASSLPASILRTDTQYF.

The chain uses TRBV19 and TRBJ1-1, with D possibly matching TRBD1 (6 bases). In germline, CDR1 is LNHDA, CDR2 SQIVND (reference sequence). V gave up 4 bases and J gave up 6 bases, with 15 bases separating them. The CDR3 is 14 amino acids. The CDR3 protein is CASSRRTESAEAFF. The DNA of the CDR3 is TGTGCCAGTAGTAGGCGGACAGAGTCAGCTGAAGCTTTCTTT.

The V call is TRBV7-6, the J call TRBJ1-5; no definite D call. V lost 1 base to trimming and J lost 3 bases, with 10 bases between them. This CDR3 has 15 amino acids. CDR1 is SGHVS and CDR2 is FNYEAQ in the germline V gene. The CDR3 region has the DNA TGTGCCAGCAGCTTAGATACGGGGATCAATCAGCCCCAGCATTTT. It codes for CASSLDTGINQPQHF.

The V and J genes are TRBV5-1 and TRBJ1-1; a possible D gene is TRBD1 (6 bases). The length of the CDR3 is 13 residues. Germline loops: CDR1 SGHRS, CDR2 YFSETQ. The V end was cut by 2 bases, the J end by 3 bases, with 8 bases between. For the CDR3, the DNA is TGCGCCAGCAGCTTTACAGGGTACACTGAAGCTTTCTTT. It codes for CASSFTGYTEAFF.

By frequency in the sample, this clone is large. The gene calls are TRBV25-1 and TRBJ1-1; 8 nucleotides match TRBD1. The CDR3 covers 12 residues. CDR1 and CDR2 (germline): MGHDK, SYGVNS. Trimming at V came to 9 bases and at J to 3 bases, leaving 3 bases not matched to a gene. This CDR3 is CASNRGDTEAFF. CDR3 DNA sequence: TGTGCCAGTAACAGGGGGGACACTGAAGCTTTCTTT. The variable domain in full, completed from reference TRBV25-1 and TRBJ1-1, reads EADIYQTPRYLVIGTGKKITLECSQTMGHDKMYWYQQDPGMELHLIHYSYGVNSTEKGDLSSESTVSRIRTEHFPLTLESARPSHTSQYLCASNRGDTEAFFGQGTRLTVV.

The chain is built from TRBV6-5 and TRBJ2-7; TRBD2 aligns across 8 bases. Trimming cost V 7 bases and J 1 base; bases outside gene matches: 6. In germline, CDR1 is MNHEY, CDR2 SVGAGI. The CDR3 is 14 residues long. The CDR3 sequence is CASMRGASSYEQYF. The DNA of the CDR3 is TGTGCCAGCATGCGGGGGGCTTCTTCCTACGAGCAGTACTTC.

This clone was found a few times. CDR3 sequence reads: CASSLVSGGTTDTQYF. CDR3 sequence (DNA): TGTGCCAGCAGCTTAGTTAGCGGGGGGACCACAGATACGCAGTATTTT. The rearrangement links TRBV7-9 to TRBJ2-3; TRBD2 matches 10 bases. V trimming: 1 base; J trimming: 2 bases; junction bases outside the gene matches: 3. Germline V gives CDR1 SEHNR, CDR2 FQNEAQ (reference sequence). The CDR3 sequence is 16 residues long.

CDR3 sequence reads: CASSYYRGGVYEQYF. CDR3 coding DNA: TGTGCCAGCAGTTACTACAGAGGGGGGGTCTACGAGCAGTACTTC. The chain couples TRBV6-2 or TRBV6-3 to TRBJ2-7, with TRBD2 as a possible D gene (7 bases). V was pared by 1 base and J by 3 bases, with 13 bases between. The CDR3 is 15 amino acids. Germline CDR1 reads MNHEY; CDR2 reads SVGEGT.

The rearrangement joins TRBV15 to TRBJ1-2; D is ambiguous. Germline values: CDR1 LNHNV, CDR2 YYDKDF (reference sequence). The CDR3 is 15 amino acids. V was clipped by 1 base and J by 4 bases, with 13 bases between them. The chain's CDR3 is CATSRGGQPLYGYTF. CDR3 nucleotide sequence: TGTGCCACCAGCAGAGGCGGGCAGCCCCTCTATGGCTACACCTTC.

This clone appeared once. This sequence joins TRBV9 and TRBJ2-2; D is possibly TRBD1 (5 bases). CDR3 length: 16 amino acids. In germline, CDR1 is SGDLS, CDR2 YYNGEE. V lost 5 bases and J 8 bases, leaving 22 bases between the germline ends. The CDR3 DNA reads as TGTGCCAGCAGTATCTTACCTGGGGCTTCCTCTGGGGAGCTGTTTTTT. Translating gives CASSILPGASSGELFF.

The chain uses TRBV27 and TRBJ2-7, with 10 bases lining up with TRBD1. Losses at the gene ends were 3 bases for V and 4 bases for J; bases not matched to a gene: 3. The CDR3 consists of 14 residues. Germline CDR1 MNHEY, CDR2 SMNVEV (reference sequence). Here the CDR3 reads CASSFLGQGYEQYF. CDR3 nucleotides: TGTGCCAGCAGTTTTTTGGGACAGGGGTACGAGCAGTACTTC.

The V call is TRBV25-1, the J call TRBJ2-3, with TRBD2 matching over 7 bases. There are 14 residues in the CDR3. CDR1 is MGHDK, CDR2 SYGVNS, per germline. Unmatched junction bases numbered 7, after V lost 4 bases and J lost 6 bases. The CDR3 is CASSAWGGDDTQYF. In DNA, the CDR3 is TGTGCCAGCAGTGCCTGGGGAGGGGACGATACGCAGTATTTT.